This is a list of T cell receptor beta chains from one sample in a study of T-cell memory formation after mild COVID-19. TCRdb passed the 5' RACE reads through MiXCR, listing each CDR3 protein once. The sample carries 400,000 to 500,000 distinct CDR3 sequences, about 19% recorded once. Sequencing was done on a sample of PBMCs or a T cell subset sorted from them (not recorded which). The receptors shown here come from an adult woman who had mild COVID-19 (a few samples of this study predate the infection). Cell type and time point are not known. Both conserved end residues are part of each CDR3. D genes are given only for firm matches. Some rows mark clone size as missing; the rest say once, few, many or name a class of expanded clone.

>once|TRBD1|TRBV29-1|TRBJ2-1
TGCAGCGTTTACCCGGGACAGTACAATGAGCAGTTCTTC
CSVYPGQYNEQFF
>-|TRBD2|TRBV5-1|TRBJ2-7
TGCGCCAGCAGCTGGTCCGGGACTAGCGGGGGCCCTCTTGGCGAGCAGTACTTC
CASSWSGTSGGPLGEQYF
>-|TRBD2|TRBV7-9|TRBJ2-5
TGTGCCAGCAGCTGGGCTAGCGGGAGTGAGACCCAGTACTTC
CASSWASGSETQYF
>few|TRBD2|TRBV20-1|TRBJ2-2
TGCAGTGCAGCCCAAGCGGGAGAAGGAAGCGGGGAGCTGTTTTTT
CSAAQAGEGSGELFF
>once|-|TRBV4-1|TRBJ2-6
TGCGCCAGCAGCCAATTACCAGCCGGCAGCTCTGGGGCCAACGTCCTGACTTTC
CASSQLPAGSSGANVLTF
>-|-|TRBV11-3|TRBJ2-1
TGTGCCAGCAGCTTAGATCAGGCATGGAGAAAGAACAATGAGCAGTTCTTC
CASSLDQAWRKNNEQFF
>-|-|TRBV20-1|TRBJ2-7
TGCAGTGCCGGGGGTGATTACGAGCAGTACTTC
CSAGGDYEQYF
>few|-|TRBV10-3|TRBJ2-1
TGTGCCATCAGTGAAGCTGTGAACAATGAGCAGTTCTTC
CAISEAVNNEQFF
>many|-|TRBV6-2/TRBV6-3|TRBJ2-6
TGTGCCAGCAGTTGGGACAACTCTGGGGCCAACGTCCTGACTTTC
CASSWDNSGANVLTF
>-|-|TRBV27|TRBJ1-5
TGTGCCAGCAGTTTAGGATCTCTCGGTAATCAGCCCCAGCATTTT
CASSLGSLGNQPQHF
>many|-|TRBV24-1|TRBJ1-5
TGTGCCACCAGTGATTTCACGAATCAGCCCCAGCATTTT
CATSDFTNQPQHF
>few|TRBD1|TRBV3-1|TRBJ1-1
TGTGCCAGCAGCCAATACGGGACAGGGCTGAACACTGAAGCTTTCTTT
CASSQYGTGLNTEAFF
>few|TRBD1|TRBV23-1|TRBJ1-1
TGCGCCAGCAGCCGGGAACTACAGGGGAGGTCCTTTGAAGCTTTCTTT
CASSRELQGRSFEAFF
>few|-|TRBV7-2|TRBJ2-4
TGTGCCAGCAGCTTAGCGGGGGCGGGACAGCTAGCCAAAAACATTCAGTACTTC
CASSLAGAGQLAKNIQYF
>few|-|TRBV19|TRBJ1-1
TGTGCCAGTAGTATAGGAGTAAACACTGAAGCTTTCTTT
CASSIGVNTEAFF
>-|-|TRBV5-6|TRBJ2-6
TGTGCCAGCAGTTTGAGAACCTCTGGGGCCAACGTCCTGACTTTC
CASSLRTSGANVLTF
>-|-|TRBV29-1|TRBJ1-1
TGCAGCGTTGCCGTGGGGAACACTGAAGCTTTCTTT
CSVAVGNTEAFF
>-|TRBD1|TRBV30|TRBJ2-2
TGTGCCTGGCCCCCACCTAATACCGACAGGGGACGGTCCGGGGAGCTGTTTTTT
CAWPPPNTDRGRSGELFF
>many|-|TRBV5-1|TRBJ2-2
TGTGCCAGCAGCTTAGCGGACACCGGGGAGCTGTTTTTT
CASSLADTGELFF
>once|TRBD2|TRBV6-6|TRBJ2-7
TGTGCCAGCCGACTAGCGGAGAGCTCCTACGAGCAGTACTTC
CASRLAESSYEQYF
>-|TRBD1|TRBV5-1|TRBJ1-6
TGCGCCAGCAGCTGGCTACCGACAGGGATCTATAATTCACCCCTCCACTTT
CASSWLPTGIYNSPLHF
>-|-|TRBV27|TRBJ1-5
TGTGCCAGCAGTTTAATGAGGGTCCCATGGGATCAGCCCCAGCATTTT
CASSLMRVPWDQPQHF
>few|-|TRBV6-5|TRBJ2-3
TGTGCCAGCGGCTCAAGGTGGGGGACAGATACGCAGTATTTT
CASGSRWGTDTQYF
>many|-|TRBV6-6|TRBJ1-1
TGTGCCAGCAGTTCCGACAGAAACACTGAAGCTTTCTTT
CASSSDRNTEAFF
>few|TRBD2|TRBV9|TRBJ2-1
TGTGCCAGCAGCGACGGCCCGGGACTAGTGGATGAGCAGTTCTTC
CASSDGPGLVDEQFF
>few|-|TRBV5-1|TRBJ1-6
TGCGCCAGCAGCTTGGGGGCAGGGGAGAATTCACCCCTCCACTTT
CASSLGAGENSPLHF
>few|-|TRBV24-1|TRBJ2-1
TGTGCCACCAGTGGTAGCCAGGTCAATGAGCAGTTCTTC
CATSGSQVNEQFF
>-|-|TRBV18|TRBJ2-5
TGTGCCAGCTCACCGAACCGGGGGCGAGAGACCCAGTACTTC
CASSPNRGRETQYF
>many|TRBD2|TRBV12-3/TRBV12-4|TRBJ2-3
TGTGCCAGCAGTCCGGGACTAGCATCAGATACGCAGTATTTT
CASSPGLASDTQYF
>-|-|TRBV7-9|TRBJ2-7
TGTGCCAGCAGCTCCCCCGATTGGGACTGGGAGCAGTACTTC
CASSSPDWDWEQYF
>-|TRBD2|TRBV4-1|TRBJ2-1
TGCGCCAGCAGCCAACGGCACGAAAGCGGGGGCTACAATGAGCAGTTCTTC
CASSQRHESGGYNEQFF
>-|-|TRBV20-1|TRBJ1-6
TGCAGTGCTAGTGTGTGGGACCGAAATTCACCCCTCCACTTT
CSASVWDRNSPLHF
>-|-|TRBV5-1|TRBJ2-5
TGCGCCAGCAGCTTGGCCGCGGCAGGGAAAGAGACCCAGTACTTC
CASSLAAAGKETQYF
>-|TRBD1|TRBV7-9|TRBJ1-2
TGTGCCAGCAGTCCCCCGGGACAGTCTTCGGGCTACACCTTC
CASSPPGQSSGYTF
>few|-|TRBV5-1|TRBJ2-7
TGCGCCAGCAGCTTAAGGGGGGCCTCCTACGAGCAGTACTTC
CASSLRGASYEQYF
>-|-|TRBV6-5|TRBJ2-7
TGTGCCAGCAGTTTACGCTCACTCGGCGAGCAGTACTTC
CASSLRSLGEQYF
>-|-|TRBV6-2/TRBV6-3|TRBJ2-1
TGTGCCAGCATTTACTACAGCGCCCAGCGGTCTGAGCAGTTCTTC
CASIYYSAQRSEQFF
>few|TRBD2|TRBV7-9|TRBJ2-7
TGTGCCAGCAGCTTATTCCTAGCGGAAGTAAAATACGAGCAGTACTTC
CASSLFLAEVKYEQYF
>many|TRBD1|TRBV3-1|TRBJ2-7
TGTGCCAGCAGCCAAGCTTTGGTGGACAGGGACTACGAGCAGTACTTC
CASSQALVDRDYEQYF
>-|-|TRBV3-1|TRBJ1-2
TGTGCCAGCAGCCTCCCTGGAGTTGTCTATGGCTACACCTTC
CASSLPGVVYGYTF
>many|-|TRBV7-9|TRBJ1-2
TGTGCCAGCACCCGGGCAGGGACGGACTATGGCTACACCTTC
CASTRAGTDYGYTF
>-|-|TRBV7-9|TRBJ1-1
TGTGCCTTACAAGGGGCAGTTTTCTTT
CALQGAVFF